A single sample is the source of the 17 T cell receptor beta chains below, sequenced in a study of graft-versus-host responses after intestinal transplantation. The data were produced by immunoSEQ multiplex PCR, yet TCRdb's version contains in-frame clones alone and is incomplete. Among tens of thousands of clones listed, about 95% were seen once. No antigens are known for them. The sequencing here drew on unstimulated CD4+ T cells sorted from spleen or lymph node cells, taken before transplant. The receptors shown here come from a human donor who was the organ donor for an intestinal transplant.

The genes are TRBV10-1 and TRBJ2-3, with D uncertain. Germline V gene sequence: CDR1 WNHNN, CDR2 SYGVQD (reference sequence). Trimming removed 2 bases from V and 1 base from J, with 4 bases in between. This CDR3 contains 13 residues. CDR3 DNA: TGCGCCAGCAGTGAGGACGGCACAGATACGCAGTATTTT. This encodes CASSEDGTDTQYF.

The chain carries TRBV27 and TRBJ1-2; 9 bases are shared with TRBD1. The J segment lost 7 bases and the V segment lost 2 bases, leaving 8 bases of the junction unmatched. CDR1 MNHEY and CDR2 SMNVEV come from the germline V gene (reference sequence). The CDR3 length is 15 residues. For the CDR3, the DNA is TGTGCCAGCAGTTTACGGGGACAGGGCTCCTCTGGCTACACCTTC. It translates to CASSLRGQGSSGYTF.

The rearrangement links TRBV18 to TRBJ2-3, with D tentatively TRBD2 (5 bases). The CDR3 is 14 residues long. The V end lost 3 bases, the J end lost 3 bases, and 10 bases lay between the germline ends. In germline, CDR1 is KGHSH, CDR2 LQKENI. CDR3 sequence: CASSPLLDTDTQYF. The CDR3 coding sequence is TGTGCCAGCTCACCCCTACTAGATACAGATACGCAGTATTTT.

The chain uses TRBV7-9 and TRBJ1-2, with 9 bases fitting TRBD1. The CDR3 is made up of 14 amino acids. Losses at the gene ends were 1 base for V and 3 bases for J; bases not matched to a gene: 0. In germline, CDR1 is SEHNR, CDR2 FQNEAQ (reference sequence). CDR3 protein: CASSLGTGDYGYTF. The CDR3 coding sequence is TGTGCCAGCAGCTTAGGGACAGGGGACTATGGCTACACCTTC.

The chain employs TRBV2 and TRBJ2-5; 8 positions match TRBD1. The CDR3 loop spans 14 amino acids. After removal of 4 bases from V and 5 bases from J, the junction contained 6 bases not matched to a gene. Looked up from germline, CDR1 is SNHLY and CDR2 is FYNNEI. The CDR3 protein is CASSGTGISETQYF. DNA for the CDR3: TGTGCCAGCAGTGGGACAGGGATTTCGGAGACCCAGTACTTC. Variable domain in full (rest from reference TRBV2 and TRBJ2-5): EPEVTQTPSHQVTQMGQEVILRCVPISNHLYFYWYRQILGQKVEFLVSFYNNEISEKSEIFDDQFSVERPDGSNFTLKIRSTKLEDSAMYFCASSGTGISETQYFGPGTRLLVL.

The chain has TRBV6-1 and TRBJ1-1; no firm D call. The CDR3 extends over 13 amino acids. Germline lookup yields CDR1 MNHNS and CDR2 SASEGT. V dropped 1 base and J dropped 5 bases, with 8 bases sitting between them. The CDR3 sequence: CASSEEVRTEAFF. The CDR3 DNA follows: TGTGCCAGCAGTGAAGAAGTACGTACTGAAGCTTTCTTT.

The V gene is TRBV11-2, the J gene TRBJ1-1; D is perhaps TRBD1 (6 bases). Germline V gene sequence: CDR1 SGHAT, CDR2 FQNNGV. The V end lost 8 bases, the J end lost 11 bases, and 21 bases lay between the germline ends. The CDR3 sequence is 13 residues long. The CDR3 DNA reads TGTGCCAGCCGGGGATGGCAGGGGCATGGGGCTTTCTTT. Its protein is CASRGWQGHGAFF.

The chain has TRBV5-1 and TRBJ2-1; D is perhaps TRBD1 or TRBD2 (5 bases each). This CDR3 has 15 amino acids. Germline V gene data show CDR1 as SGHRS and CDR2 as YFSETQ. V was pared by 4 bases and J by 4 bases, with 15 bases between. DNA of the CDR3: TGCGCCAGCAGCCGGGACCCTAGTGGGTACAATGAGCAGTTCTTC. Residues: CASSRDPSGYNEQFF.

V is TRBV9 and J is TRBJ2-1; 7 nucleotides agree with TRBD1. The CDR3 has 16 amino acids. CDR1 and CDR2 from the germline V gene are SGDLS and YYNGEE. J was trimmed by 2 bases and V by 3 bases; bases with no gene match: 8. CDR3: CASSGKTGITYNEQFF. The CDR3, as DNA: TGTGCCAGCAGCGGGAAGACAGGGATTACCTACAATGAGCAGTTCTTC.

The rearrangement uses TRBV7-2 and TRBJ1-2, with 8 bases lining up with TRBD1. Germline values: CDR1 SGHTA, CDR2 FQGNSA. With 10 bases clipped from V and 0 bases from J, the junction kept 7 bases outside the gene matches. This CDR3 is built from 14 residues. CDR3 sequence reads: CAIGDRNSNYGYTF. Written as DNA, the CDR3 is TGTGCCATAGGGGACAGGAACTCTAACTATGGCTACACCTTC.

This rearrangement joins TRBV4-3 to TRBJ2-1; tentatively, D is TRBD2 (6 bases). V was clipped by 4 bases and J by 8 bases, with 18 bases between them. CDR1 and CDR2 from the germline V gene are LGHNA and YSLEER. The CDR3 spans 15 residues. CDR3 sequence: CASSPGGAGSDEQFF. DNA of the CDR3: TGCGCCAGCAGCCCGGGCGGGGCGGGGAGCGATGAGCAGTTCTTC.

The CDR3 nucleotides are TGTGCCACCAGTTTAGGACCGACGACCTACAATGAGCAGTTCTTC. It codes for CATSLGPTTYNEQFF. This chain connects TRBV15 to TRBJ2-1; no firm D call. Trimming pared 6 bases from V and 2 bases from J, leaving 14 bases between. Per germline, CDR1 LNHNV and CDR2 YYDKDF (reference sequence). The CDR3 totals 15 residues.

The genes are TRBV5-8 and TRBJ2-3; D gene ambiguous. V lost 4 bases to trimming and J lost 3 bases, with 12 bases between them. The CDR3 runs to 14 residues. Germline CDR1 and CDR2: SGHTS and YDEGEE. Written as DNA, the CDR3 is TGTGCCAGCAGCACCAGAACAGATACAGATACGCAGTATTTT. Protein product: CASSTRTDTDTQYF.

This clone came up once. The chain's CDR3 is CASQVLAGGNNEQFF. CDR3 nucleotides: TGTGCCAGTCAAGTCCTAGCGGGGGGCAACAATGAGCAGTTCTTC. This rearrangement joins TRBV27 to TRBJ2-1; 11 bases align to TRBD2. The CDR3 sequence is 15 residues long. After removal of 9 bases from V and 5 bases from J, the junction contained 9 bases not matched to a gene. CDR1 and CDR2 from the germline V gene are MNHEY and SMNVEV (reference sequence).

This chain joins TRBV19 and TRBJ2-1; weak D call: TRBD1 (6 bases). Trimming took off 9 bases at V and 8 bases at J, with 23 bases between the two ends. This CDR3 has 15 amino acids. From germline, CDR1 is LNHDA and CDR2 SQIVND (reference sequence). The CDR3 coding sequence is TGTGCCAGCTCCAGGGACCCTACAGGGTCCTATGAGCAGTTCTTC. As protein: CASSRDPTGSYEQFF.

The genes are TRBV5-1 and TRBJ2-7, with D maybe TRBD2 (6 bases). CDR3 length: 16 residues. V dropped 3 bases and J dropped 7 bases, with 23 bases sitting between them. CDR1 SGHRS and CDR2 YFSETQ come from the germline V gene. The CDR3 DNA reads as TGCGCCAGCAGCTGGGGAGGAGGGTCCGCGCCGGAGGAGCAGTACTTC. Its translation: CASSWGGGSAPEEQYF.

CDR3 nucleotide sequence: TGTGCCAGCAGTTCCCTCGACAGGGGGCAAGAGTTCTTC. Its translation is CASSSLDRGQEFF. The rearrangement links TRBV28 to TRBJ2-1, with TRBD1 identical over 10 bases. The V segment lost 4 bases and the J segment 14 bases; nucleotides outside the gene matches: 8. Germline values: CDR1 MDHEN, CDR2 SYDVKM. The CDR3 has 13 amino acids.